This T cell receptor (beta chain) emerged from a study of cytomegalovirus exposure and HLA in healthy donors. Across the study: Genotyping of 300 to 450 donors showed that 80% to 90% belonged to the Caucasian-associated ancestry cluster.

The PCR ran on 60 Vbeta and 13 Jbeta primers. Measured with immunoSEQ multiplex PCR; TCRdb has only the in-frame clones, and not every one. This sample yields more than 100,000 clones, of which roughly 69% are seen a single time; 8.2% belongs to the top ten. A note on this clone: Its antigen is unknown.

V shed 3 bases, J shed 1 base, and the junction held 6 bases outside the gene matches. Germline CDR1 and CDR2: SGHRS and YFSETQ. The CDR3 spans 15 residues. Study results and limitations: For cytomegalovirus status, the classifier reportedly gave diagnoses with high specificity and sensitivity. Researchers catalogued approximately 170 TCR beta chains as cytomegalovirus-associated.

The clonotype originates from a woman in her forties in good health and CMV-seropositive. The V and J genes are TRBV5-1 and TRBJ1-1; 7 bases match TRBD1. The sequenced material came from PBMCs. CDR3 coding DNA: TGCGCCAGCAGCTGGGAGGACAGGTGGAACACTGAAGCTTTCTTT. This translates into CASSWEDRWNTEAFF.